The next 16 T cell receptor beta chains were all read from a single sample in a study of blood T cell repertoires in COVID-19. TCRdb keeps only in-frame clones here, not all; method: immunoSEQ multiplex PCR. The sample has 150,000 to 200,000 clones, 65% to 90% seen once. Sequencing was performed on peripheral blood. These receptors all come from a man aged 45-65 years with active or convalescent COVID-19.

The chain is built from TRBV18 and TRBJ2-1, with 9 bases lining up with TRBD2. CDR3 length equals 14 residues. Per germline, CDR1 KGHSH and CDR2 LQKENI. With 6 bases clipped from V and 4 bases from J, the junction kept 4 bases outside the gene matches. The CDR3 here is CASSPSGTYNEQFF. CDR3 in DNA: TGTGCCAGCTCTCCTAGCGGGACTTACAATGAGCAGTTCTTC.

CDR3 amino acids: CASSFQYSNQPQHF. Written as DNA, the CDR3 is TGTGCCAGCAGCTTCCAGTATAGCAATCAGCCCCAGCATTTT. V usage is TRBV7-2 and J usage is TRBJ1-5; no firm D call. CDR3 size: 14 residues. Germline lookup yields CDR1 SGHTA and CDR2 FQGNSA. V was shortened by 3 bases and J by 0 bases, with 6 bases between the two germline ends. The whole variable domain, remainder taken from reference TRBV7-2 and TRBJ1-5, is GAGVSQSPSNKVTEKGKDVELRCDPISGHTALYWYRQSLGQGLEFLIYFQGNSAPDKSGLPSDRFSAERTGGSVSTLTIQRTQQEDSAVYLCASSFQYSNQPQHFGDGTRLSIL.

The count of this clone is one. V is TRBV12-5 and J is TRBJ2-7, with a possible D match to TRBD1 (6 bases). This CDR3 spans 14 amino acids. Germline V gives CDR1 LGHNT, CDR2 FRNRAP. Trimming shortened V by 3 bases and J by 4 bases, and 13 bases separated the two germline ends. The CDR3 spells CASGFGGHGYEQYF. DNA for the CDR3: TGTGCTAGTGGTTTTGGGGGACACGGTTACGAGCAGTACTTC.

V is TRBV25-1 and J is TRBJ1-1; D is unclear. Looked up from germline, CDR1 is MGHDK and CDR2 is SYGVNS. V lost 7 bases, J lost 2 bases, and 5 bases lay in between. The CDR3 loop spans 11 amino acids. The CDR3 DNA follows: TGTGCCAGCAAAGCTAACACTGAAGCTTTCTTT. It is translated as CASKANTEAFF.

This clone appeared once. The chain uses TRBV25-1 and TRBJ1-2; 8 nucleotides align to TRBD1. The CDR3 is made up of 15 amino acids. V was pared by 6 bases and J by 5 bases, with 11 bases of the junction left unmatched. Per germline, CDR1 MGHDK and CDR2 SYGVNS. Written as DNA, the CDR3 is TGTGCCAGCAGGGGGGATGGGACAGGTGGTTATGGCTACACCTTC. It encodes CASRGDGTGGYGYTF.

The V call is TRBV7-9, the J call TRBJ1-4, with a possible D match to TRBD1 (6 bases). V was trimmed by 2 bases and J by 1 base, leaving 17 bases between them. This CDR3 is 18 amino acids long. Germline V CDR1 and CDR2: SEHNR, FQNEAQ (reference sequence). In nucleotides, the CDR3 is TGTGCCAGCAGCTTACGGACGGGACCAGGGGTAACTAATGAAAAACTGTTTTTT. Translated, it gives CASSLRTGPGVTNEKLFF.

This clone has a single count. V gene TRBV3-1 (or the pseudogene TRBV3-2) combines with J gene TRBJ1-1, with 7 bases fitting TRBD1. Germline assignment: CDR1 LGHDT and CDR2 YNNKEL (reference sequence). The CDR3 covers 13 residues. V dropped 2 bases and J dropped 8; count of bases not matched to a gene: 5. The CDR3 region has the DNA TGTGCCAGCAGCCAACTGGACAGGAGAGAAGCTTTCTTT. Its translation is CASSQLDRREAFF.

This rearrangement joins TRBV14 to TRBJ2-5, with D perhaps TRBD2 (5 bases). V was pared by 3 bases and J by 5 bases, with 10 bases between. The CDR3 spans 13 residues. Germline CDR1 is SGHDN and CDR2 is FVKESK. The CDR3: CASSQEVSETQYF. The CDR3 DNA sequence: TGTGCCAGCAGCCAGGAGGTCTCTGAGACCCAGTACTTC.

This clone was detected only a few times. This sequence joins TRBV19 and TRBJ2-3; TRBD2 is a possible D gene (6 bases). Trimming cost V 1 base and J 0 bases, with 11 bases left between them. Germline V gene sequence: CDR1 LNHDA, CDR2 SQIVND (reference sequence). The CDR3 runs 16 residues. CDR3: CASSIASAGSTDTQYF. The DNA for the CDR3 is TGTGCCAGTAGTATAGCTTCAGCGGGCAGCACAGATACGCAGTATTTT. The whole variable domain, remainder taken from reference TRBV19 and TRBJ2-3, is DGGITQSPKYLFRKEGQNVTLSCEQNLNHDAMYWYRQDPGQGLRLIYYSQIVNDFQKGDIAEGYSVSREKKESFPLTVTSAQKNPTAFYLCASSIASAGSTDTQYFGPGTRLTVL.

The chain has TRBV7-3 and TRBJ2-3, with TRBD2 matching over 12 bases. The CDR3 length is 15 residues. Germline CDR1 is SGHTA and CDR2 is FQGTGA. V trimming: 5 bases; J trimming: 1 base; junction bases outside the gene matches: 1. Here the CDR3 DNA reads TGTGCCAGCAGCAGGACTAGCGGGGGCACAGATACGCAGTATTTT. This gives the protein CASSRTSGGTDTQYF.

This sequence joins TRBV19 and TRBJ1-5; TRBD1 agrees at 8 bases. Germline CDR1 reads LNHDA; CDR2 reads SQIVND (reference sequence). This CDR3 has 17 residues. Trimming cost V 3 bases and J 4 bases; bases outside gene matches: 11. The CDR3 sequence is CASSMPSGQGKNQPQHF. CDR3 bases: TGTGCCAGTAGTATGCCCTCCGGACAGGGTAAGAATCAGCCCCAGCATTTT.

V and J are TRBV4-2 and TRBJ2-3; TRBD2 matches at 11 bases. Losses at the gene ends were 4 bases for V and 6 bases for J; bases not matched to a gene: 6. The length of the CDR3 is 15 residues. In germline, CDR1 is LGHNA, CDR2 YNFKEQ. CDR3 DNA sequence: TGTGCCAGCAGCCCAGGACTAGCGGGCTGGGATACGCAGTATTTT. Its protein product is CASSPGLAGWDTQYF.

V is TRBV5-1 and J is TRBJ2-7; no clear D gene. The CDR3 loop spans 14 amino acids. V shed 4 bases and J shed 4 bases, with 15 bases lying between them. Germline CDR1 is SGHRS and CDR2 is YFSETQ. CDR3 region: CASSPNLAQYEQYF. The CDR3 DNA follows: TGCGCCAGCAGCCCGAATCTCGCGCAATACGAGCAGTACTTC.

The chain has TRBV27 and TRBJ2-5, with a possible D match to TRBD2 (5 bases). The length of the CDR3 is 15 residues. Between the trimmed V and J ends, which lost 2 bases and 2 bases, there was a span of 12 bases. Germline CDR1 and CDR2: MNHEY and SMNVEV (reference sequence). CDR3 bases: TGTGCCAGCAGTTTAGGGCGGGTAGAACAAGAGACCCAGTACTTC. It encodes CASSLGRVEQETQYF.

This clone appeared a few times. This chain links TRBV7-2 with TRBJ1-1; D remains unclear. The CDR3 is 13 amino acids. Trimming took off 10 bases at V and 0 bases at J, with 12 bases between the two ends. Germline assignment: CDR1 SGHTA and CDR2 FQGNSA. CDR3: CATCPGMNTEAFF. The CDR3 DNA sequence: TGTGCCACGTGCCCAGGAATGAACACTGAAGCTTTCTTT. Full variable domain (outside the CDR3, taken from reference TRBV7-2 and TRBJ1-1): GAGVSQSPSNKVTEKGKDVELRCDPISGHTALYWYRQSLGQGLEFLIYFQGNSAPDKSGLPSDRFSAERTGGSVSTLTIQRTQQEDSAVYLCATCPGMNTEAFFGQGTRLTVV.

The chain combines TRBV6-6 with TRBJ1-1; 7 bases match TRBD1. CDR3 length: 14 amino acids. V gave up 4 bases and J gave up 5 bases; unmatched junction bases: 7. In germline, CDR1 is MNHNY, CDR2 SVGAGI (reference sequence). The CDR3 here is CASSLIGGQTEAFF. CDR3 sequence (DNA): TGTGCCAGCAGTTTGATAGGGGGCCAAACTGAAGCTTTCTTT.